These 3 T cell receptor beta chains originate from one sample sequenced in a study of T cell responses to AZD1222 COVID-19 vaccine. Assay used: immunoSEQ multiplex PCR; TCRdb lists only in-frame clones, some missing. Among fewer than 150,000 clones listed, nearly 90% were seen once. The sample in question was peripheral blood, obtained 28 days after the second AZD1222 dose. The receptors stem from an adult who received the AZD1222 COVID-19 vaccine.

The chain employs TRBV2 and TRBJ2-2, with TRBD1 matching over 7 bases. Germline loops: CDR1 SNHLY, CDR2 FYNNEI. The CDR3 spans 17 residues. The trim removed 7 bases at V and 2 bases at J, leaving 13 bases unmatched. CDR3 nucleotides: TGTGCCAGCATCCAATTATTTACAGGGGTAAACACCGGGGAGCTGTTTTTT. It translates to CASIQLFTGVNTGELFF.

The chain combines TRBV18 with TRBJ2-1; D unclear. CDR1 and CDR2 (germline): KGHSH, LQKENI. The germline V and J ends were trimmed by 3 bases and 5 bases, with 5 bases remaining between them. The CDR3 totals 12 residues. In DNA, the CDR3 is TGTGCCAGCTCACCCCAGAACAATGAGCAGTTCTTC. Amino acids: CASSPQNNEQFF.

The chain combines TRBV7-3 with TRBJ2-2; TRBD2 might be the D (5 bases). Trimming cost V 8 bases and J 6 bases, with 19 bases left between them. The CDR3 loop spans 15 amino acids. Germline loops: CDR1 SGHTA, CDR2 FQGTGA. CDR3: CASSLGAVGSGELFF. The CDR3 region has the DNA TGTGCCAGCTCACTGGGAGCCGTGGGGTCCGGGGAGCTGTTTTTT.